The clone carrying this T cell receptor beta chain was recorded once. This sample is drawn from a study of a mutant IDH1 vaccine in newly diagnosed glioma. Method: immunoSEQ multiplex PCR; TCRdb's copy keeps in-frame clones and lacks some. This table has fewer than 100,000 clones, about 90% appearing once. The sample's time point: baseline, week 1 (first vaccination visit). Documented treatment: pre-vaccination baseline after standard-of-care therapy. Deletions cut 2 bases from V and 0 bases from J, with 8 bases between. Germline loops: CDR1 SGHRS, CDR2 YFSETQ. The CDR3 covers 14 residues. The clonotype was recovered from a woman between 50 and 59 years old with glioma. Here the sequenced sample was PBMCs, taken from a glioma patient treated with radiotherapy, temozolomide or both. This chain joins TRBV5-1 and TRBJ1-1, with D perhaps matching TRBD1 (5 bases). CDR3 nucleotide sequence: TGCGCCAGCAGCTTCCAGGGAATGAACACTGAAGCTTTCTTT. Its translation: CASSFQGMNTEAFF.